The T cell receptor beta chain described here comes from a study of blood T cell repertoires in COVID-19. V lost 6 bases, J lost 5 bases, and 14 bases lay in between. Germline loops: CDR1 SGHRS, CDR2 YFSETQ. The CDR3 is 13 residues long. TCRdb keeps only in-frame clones here, not all; method: immunoSEQ multiplex PCR. The repertoire has approximately 210,000 clones, 80% to 90% of them found once; the top ten carry approximately 10%. The clonotype originates from a man aged 45 to 65 with COVID-19, enrolled during active disease. The chain is built from TRBV5-1 and TRBJ2-5, with TRBD1 as a possible D gene (5 bases). Sequencing input: peripheral blood. The CDR3 DNA reads TGCGCCAGCAACCCAGGGCTAGGGGAGACCCAGTACTTC. Its protein product is CASNPGLGETQYF.